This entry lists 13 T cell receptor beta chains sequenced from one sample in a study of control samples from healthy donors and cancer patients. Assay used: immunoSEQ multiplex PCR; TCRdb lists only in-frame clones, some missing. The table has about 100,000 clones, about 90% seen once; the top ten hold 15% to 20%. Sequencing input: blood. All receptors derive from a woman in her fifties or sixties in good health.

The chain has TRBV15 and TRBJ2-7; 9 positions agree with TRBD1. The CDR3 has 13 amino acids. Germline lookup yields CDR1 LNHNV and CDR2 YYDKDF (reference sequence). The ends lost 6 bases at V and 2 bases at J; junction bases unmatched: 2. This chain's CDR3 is CATRRQGAYEQYV. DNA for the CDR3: TGTGCCACCAGACGACAGGGGGCCTACGAGCAGTACGTC.

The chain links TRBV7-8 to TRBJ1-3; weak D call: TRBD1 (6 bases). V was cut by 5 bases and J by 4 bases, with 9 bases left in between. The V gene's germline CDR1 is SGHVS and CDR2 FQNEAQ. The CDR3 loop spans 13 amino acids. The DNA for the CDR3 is TGTGCCAGCAGCACAGGGTTAGGAAACACCATATATTTT. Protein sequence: CASSTGLGNTIYF.

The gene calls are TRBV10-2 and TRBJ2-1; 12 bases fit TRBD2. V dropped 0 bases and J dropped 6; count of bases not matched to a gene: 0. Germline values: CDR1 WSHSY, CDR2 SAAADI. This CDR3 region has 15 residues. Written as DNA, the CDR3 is TGCGCCAGCAGTGAGTCGACTAGCGGGGGCAATGAGCAGTTCTTC. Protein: CASSESTSGGNEQFF.

The CDR3 nucleotides read TGTGCCAGCTCCCGGCGGGGTGAGCAGTTCTTC. Translation gives CASSRRGEQFF. The chain has TRBV2 and TRBJ2-1; a possible D gene is TRBD2 (6 bases). The CDR3 runs to 11 residues. Trimming shortened V by 8 bases and J by 9 bases, and 11 bases separated the two germline ends. Per germline, CDR1 SNHLY and CDR2 FYNNEI.

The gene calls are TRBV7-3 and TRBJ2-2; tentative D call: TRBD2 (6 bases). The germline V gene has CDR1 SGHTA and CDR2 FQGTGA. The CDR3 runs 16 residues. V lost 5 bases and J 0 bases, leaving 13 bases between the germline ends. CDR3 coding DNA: TGTGCCAGCAGCCTCGCTAGCGATGCGAACACCGGGGAGCTGTTTTTT. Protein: CASSLASDANTGELFF.

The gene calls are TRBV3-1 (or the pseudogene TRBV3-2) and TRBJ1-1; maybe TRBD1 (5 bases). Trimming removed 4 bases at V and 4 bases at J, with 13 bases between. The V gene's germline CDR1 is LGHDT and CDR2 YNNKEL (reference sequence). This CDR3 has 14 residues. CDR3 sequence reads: CASSPGRGSTEAFF. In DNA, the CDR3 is TGTGCCAGCAGCCCCGGGAGGGGCTCCACTGAAGCTTTCTTT.

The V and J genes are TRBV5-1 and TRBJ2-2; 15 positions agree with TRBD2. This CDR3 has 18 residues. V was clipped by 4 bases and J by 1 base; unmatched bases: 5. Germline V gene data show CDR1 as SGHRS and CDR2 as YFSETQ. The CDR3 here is CASSPPGLAGGNTGELFF. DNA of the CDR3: TGCGCCAGCAGCCCCCCGGGACTAGCGGGGGGGAACACCGGGGAGCTGTTTTTT.

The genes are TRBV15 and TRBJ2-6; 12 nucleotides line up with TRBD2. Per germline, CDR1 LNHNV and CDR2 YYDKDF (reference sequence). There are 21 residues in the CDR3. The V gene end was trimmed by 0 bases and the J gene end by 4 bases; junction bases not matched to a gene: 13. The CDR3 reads CATSRDTSTSGGLSGANVLTF. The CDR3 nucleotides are TGTGCCACCAGCAGAGACACCTCGACTAGCGGGGGCCTCTCCGGGGCCAACGTCCTGACTTTC.

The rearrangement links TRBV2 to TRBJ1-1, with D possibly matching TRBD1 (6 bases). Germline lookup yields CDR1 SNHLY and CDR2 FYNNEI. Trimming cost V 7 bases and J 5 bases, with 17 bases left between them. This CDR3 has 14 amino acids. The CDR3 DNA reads TGTGCCAGCATGATGACAGGCCTTGAGACTGAAGCTTTCTTT. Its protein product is CASMMTGLETEAFF.

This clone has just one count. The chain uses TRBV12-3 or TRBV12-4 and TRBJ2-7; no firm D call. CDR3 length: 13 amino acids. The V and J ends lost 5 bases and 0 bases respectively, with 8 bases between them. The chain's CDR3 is CASSLRRSYEQYF. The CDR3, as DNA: TGTGCCAGCAGTCTCCGACGCTCCTACGAGCAGTACTTC.

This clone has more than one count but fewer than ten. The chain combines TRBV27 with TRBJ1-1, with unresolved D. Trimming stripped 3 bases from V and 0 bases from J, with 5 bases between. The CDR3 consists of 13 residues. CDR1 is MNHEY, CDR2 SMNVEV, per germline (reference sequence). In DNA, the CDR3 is TGTGCCAGCAGTTTTTTGGTGAACACTGAAGCTTTCTTT. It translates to CASSFLVNTEAFF.

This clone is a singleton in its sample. CDR3 coding DNA: TGTGCCAGCAGCCAAGATCCAGCGTACCGAACTTACTCTGGAAACACCATATATTTT. Translated, it gives CASSQDPAYRTYSGNTIYF. The V and J genes are TRBV3-1 (or the pseudogene TRBV3-2) and TRBJ1-3; D is undetermined. The CDR3 has 19 residues. Germline CDR1 and CDR2: LGHDT and YNNKEL (reference sequence). Trimming removed 0 bases from V and 0 bases from J, with 18 bases in between.

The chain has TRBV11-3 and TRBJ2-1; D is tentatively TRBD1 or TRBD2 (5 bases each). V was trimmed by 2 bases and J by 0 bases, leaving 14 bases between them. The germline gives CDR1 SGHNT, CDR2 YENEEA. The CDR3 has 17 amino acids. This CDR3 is CASSLSSGPSSYNEQFF. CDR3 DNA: TGTGCCAGCAGCTTAAGTTCGGGACCAAGCTCCTACAATGAGCAGTTCTTC.